The rows below give T cell receptor beta chains drawn from one sample of a study of early T cells in non-severe SARS-CoV-2 infection. One entry per CDR3 protein, called by TCRdb with MiXCR from the 5' RACE reads. This table has 35,000 to 55,000 distinct CDR3 sequences, approximately 10% appearing once. The sample was whole blood. The receptors derive from an adult who was a healthcare worker with PCR-confirmed SARS-CoV-2 infection or an uninfected control (not recorded which). The CDR3 runs from the conserved cysteine through the conserved F or W. The order of the fields is D gene, clone size, V gene, J gene, CDR3 protein, CDR3 DNA. D genes are given only for firm matches. Only some rows state a clone size, as once, few, many or a class for expanded clones.

D: NA
size: NA
V: TRBV7-8
J: TRBJ2-1
CDR3: CASSEGRLSSYNEQFF
DNA: TGTGCCAGCAGCGAAGGGAGATTGAGCTCCTACAATGAGCAGTTCTTC

D: NA
size: few
V: TRBV4-3
J: TRBJ2-3
CDR3: CASSQDPGVEDTQYF
DNA: TGCGCCAGCAGCCAAGATCCCGGGGTTGAAGATACGCAGTATTTT

D: NA
size: NA
V: TRBV20-1
J: TRBJ1-4
CDR3: CSASGPGDEKLFF
DNA: TGCAGTGCTAGCGGTCCGGGGGATGAAAAACTGTTTTTT

D: NA
size: NA
V: TRBV7-2
J: TRBJ2-1
CDR3: CASSYKEVGEQFF
DNA: TGTGCCAGCAGCTACAAAGAGGTGGGTGAGCAGTTCTTC

D: TRBD1
size: few
V: TRBV12-3/TRBV12-4
J: TRBJ2-7
CDR3: CASTTNSGTASYEQYF
DNA: TGTGCCAGCACCACCAATTCGGGGACAGCGAGCTACGAGCAGTACTTC

D: NA
size: many
V: TRBV7-9
J: TRBJ2-1
CDR3: CASSFDRDEQFF
DNA: TGTGCCAGCAGCTTCGATCGGGATGAGCAGTTCTTC

D: NA
size: many
V: TRBV20-1
J: TRBJ2-7
CDR3: CSASNYEQYF
DNA: TGCAGTGCTAGTAACTACGAGCAGTACTTC

D: TRBD1
size: NA
V: TRBV28
J: TRBJ1-4
CDR3: CASSYPGTGGEKLFF
DNA: TGTGCCAGCAGCTACCCCGGGACAGGGGGGGAAAAACTGTTTTTT

D: NA
size: NA
V: TRBV28
J: TRBJ1-6
CDR3: CASAVTETNSPLHF
DNA: TGTGCCAGCGCGGTGACGGAGACTAATTCACCCCTCCACTTT

D: TRBD1
size: many
V: TRBV29-1
J: TRBJ1-2
CDR3: CSVGQGSGYTF
DNA: TGCAGCGTTGGACAGGGAAGCGGCTACACCTTC

D: NA
size: many
V: TRBV14
J: TRBJ2-7
CDR3: CASSQDSATEQYF
DNA: TGTGCCAGCAGCCAAGATTCAGCGACTGAGCAGTACTTC

D: TRBD1
size: NA
V: TRBV12-3/TRBV12-4
J: TRBJ2-7
CDR3: CASSFMAGGHEQYF
DNA: TGTGCCAGCAGTTTTATGGCAGGGGGTCACGAGCAGTACTTC

D: TRBD2
size: NA
V: TRBV3-1
J: TRBJ2-7
CDR3: CASSQDSAGGRQQYF
DNA: TGTGCCAGCAGCCAAGATTCGGCGGGGGGTCGGCAGCAGTACTTC

D: NA
size: NA
V: TRBV2
J: TRBJ2-7
CDR3: CASSAQGYEQYF
DNA: TGTGCCAGCAGTGCTCAGGGTTACGAGCAGTACTTC

D: TRBD2
size: many
V: TRBV7-9
J: TRBJ2-1
CDR3: CASSLRLLVSGEINEQFF
DNA: TGTGCCAGCAGCCTAAGGTTGTTGGTTAGCGGGGAAATCAATGAGCAGTTCTTC

D: TRBD1
size: NA
V: TRBV29-1
J: TRBJ1-1
CDR3: CSAGVVGQGATEAFF
DNA: TGCAGCGCTGGGGTTGTAGGACAGGGGGCGACTGAAGCTTTCTTT

D: TRBD1
size: many
V: TRBV18
J: TRBJ1-1
CDR3: CASSGQGANTEAFF
DNA: TGTGCCAGCTCCGGACAGGGGGCGAACACTGAAGCTTTCTTT

D: TRBD1
size: NA
V: TRBV27
J: TRBJ1-6
CDR3: CASSLNPPTGSSSYNSPLHF
DNA: TGTGCCAGCAGTTTAAACCCCCCGACAGGGAGTAGCTCCTATAATTCACCCCTCCACTTT

D: NA
size: NA
V: TRBV4-2
J: TRBJ1-2
CDR3: CASSQDATGFSSGYTF
DNA: TGTGCCAGCAGCCAAGATGCAACAGGATTTTCTTCGGGCTACACCTTC

D: NA
size: few
V: TRBV7-8
J: TRBJ1-5
CDR3: CASSIQGRGQPQHF
DNA: TGTGCCAGCAGTATTCAGGGGAGAGGGCAGCCCCAGCATTTT

D: NA
size: few
V: TRBV20-1
J: TRBJ1-3
CDR3: CSASRGGFDGNTIYF
DNA: TGCAGTGCTAGCAGGGGAGGATTTGATGGAAACACCATATATTTT

D: NA
size: many
V: TRBV29-1
J: TRBJ2-7
CDR3: CSVGGVSLYEQYF
DNA: TGCAGCGTTGGAGGGGTGTCCCTCTACGAGCAGTACTTC

D: TRBD2
size: many
V: TRBV28
J: TRBJ2-7
CDR3: CASSPSGPTYEQYF
DNA: TGTGCCAGCAGCCCTAGCGGCCCTACCTACGAGCAGTACTTC

D: NA
size: NA
V: TRBV7-2
J: TRBJ2-1
CDR3: CASSPRDNEQFF
DNA: TGTGCCAGCAGCCCGCGGGACAATGAGCAGTTCTTC

D: TRBD1
size: NA
V: TRBV7-6
J: TRBJ1-1
CDR3: CASSSGGAGTEAFF
DNA: TGTGCCAGCAGCTCAGGGGGCGCCGGGACTGAAGCTTTCTTT

D: NA
size: NA
V: TRBV29-1
J: TRBJ2-1
CDR3: CSVDRSGEQFF
DNA: TGCAGCGTTGATCGCAGTGGTGAGCAGTTCTTC

D: NA
size: many
V: TRBV9
J: TRBJ1-4
CDR3: CASSPSRSNEKLFF
DNA: TGTGCCAGCAGCCCCTCCCGGTCTAATGAAAAACTGTTTTTT

D: TRBD2
size: many
V: TRBV29-1
J: TRBJ2-7
CDR3: CSVSWTSSEQYF
DNA: TGCAGCGTTTCCTGGACTAGCTCCGAGCAGTACTTC

D: NA
size: many
V: TRBV5-4
J: TRBJ2-3
CDR3: CASSLGSGSSTDTQYF
DNA: TGTGCCAGCAGCTTGGGCAGCGGATCTAGCACAGATACGCAGTATTTT

D: NA
size: NA
V: TRBV7-3
J: TRBJ2-6
CDR3: CASSLSASLGANVLIF
DNA: TGTGCCAGCAGCTTATCCGCGTCTCTGGGGGCCAACGTCCTGATTTTC

D: NA
size: NA
V: TRBV7-9
J: TRBJ2-5
CDR3: CASSPRTGQETQYF
DNA: TGTGCCAGCAGCCCCCGGACTGGGCAAGAGACCCAGTACTTC

D: NA
size: NA
V: TRBV29-1
J: TRBJ2-3
CDR3: CSVEDPMSSPDTQYF
DNA: TGCAGCGTTGAGGATCCCATGTCGTCCCCCGATACGCAGTATTTT

D: NA
size: many
V: TRBV6-2/TRBV6-3
J: TRBJ2-1
CDR3: CASNVEQGIFYNEQFF
DNA: TGTGCCAGCAACGTGGAACAGGGAATCTTTTACAATGAGCAGTTCTTC

D: NA
size: few
V: TRBV28
J: TRBJ1-1
CDR3: CASSFGQKRRPEAFF
DNA: TGTGCCAGCAGTTTCGGGCAGAAAAGGAGACCTGAAGCTTTCTTT

D: NA
size: NA
V: TRBV27
J: TRBJ2-2
CDR3: CASSLPRSPANTGELFF
DNA: TGTGCCAGCAGTTTACCCAGGTCGCCTGCGAACACCGGGGAGCTGTTTTTT

D: TRBD2
size: NA
V: TRBV28
J: TRBJ2-3
CDR3: CASTSTSGRASTDTQYF
DNA: TGTGCCAGCACCAGCACTAGCGGGAGGGCTAGCACAGATACGCAGTATTTT

D: NA
size: few
V: TRBV4-3
J: TRBJ2-1
CDR3: CASSQGPGGGLNEQFF
DNA: TGCGCCAGCAGCCAGGGTCCAGGGGGGGGTCTCAATGAGCAGTTCTTC

D: NA
size: many
V: TRBV4-1
J: TRBJ1-5
CDR3: CASSQEFSGSGQPQHF
DNA: TGCGCCAGCAGCCAAGAGTTTTCGGGGTCAGGGCAGCCCCAGCATTTT

D: NA
size: NA
V: TRBV9
J: TRBJ2-6
CDR3: CASSVDSSGANVLTF
DNA: TGTGCCAGCAGCGTAGACAGCTCTGGGGCCAACGTCCTGACTTTC

D: NA
size: NA
V: TRBV2
J: TRBJ1-5
CDR3: CASSYRVNQPQHF
DNA: TGTGCCAGCAGCTACAGGGTTAATCAGCCCCAGCATTTT

D: NA
size: many
V: TRBV7-3
J: TRBJ2-2
CDR3: CASSPGLGGELFF
DNA: TGTGCCAGCAGCCCAGGACTGGGCGGGGAGCTGTTTTTT

D: TRBD1
size: many
V: TRBV19
J: TRBJ2-2
CDR3: CASSKLPGGTGVTGELFF
DNA: TGTGCCAGTAGTAAGCTGCCGGGCGGGACAGGGGTGACCGGGGAGCTGTTTTTT